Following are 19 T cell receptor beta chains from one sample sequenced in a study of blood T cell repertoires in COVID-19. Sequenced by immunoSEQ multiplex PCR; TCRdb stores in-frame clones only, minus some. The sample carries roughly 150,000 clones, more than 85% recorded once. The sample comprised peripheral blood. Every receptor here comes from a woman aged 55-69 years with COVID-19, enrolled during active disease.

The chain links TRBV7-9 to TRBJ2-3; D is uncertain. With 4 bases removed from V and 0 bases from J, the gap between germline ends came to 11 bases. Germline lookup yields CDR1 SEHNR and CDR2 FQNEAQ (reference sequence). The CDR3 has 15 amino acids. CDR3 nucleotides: TGTGCCAGCAGCTCGCTACCCGGGAGCACAGATACGCAGTATTTT. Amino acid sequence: CASSSLPGSTDTQYF. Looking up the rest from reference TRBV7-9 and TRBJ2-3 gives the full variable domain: DTGVSQNPRHKITKRGQNVTFRCDPISEHNRLYWYRQTLGQGPEFLTYFQNEAQLEKSRLLSDRFSAERPKGSFSTLEIQRTEQGDSAMYLCASSSLPGSTDTQYFGPGTRLTVL.

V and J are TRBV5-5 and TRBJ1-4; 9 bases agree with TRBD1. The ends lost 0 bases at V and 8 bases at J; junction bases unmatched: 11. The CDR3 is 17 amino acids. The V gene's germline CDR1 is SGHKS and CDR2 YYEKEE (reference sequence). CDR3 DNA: TGTGCCAGCAGCTTGGGAAGCCCCGGGACAGGGAACGAAAAACTGTTTTTT. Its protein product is CASSLGSPGTGNEKLFF.

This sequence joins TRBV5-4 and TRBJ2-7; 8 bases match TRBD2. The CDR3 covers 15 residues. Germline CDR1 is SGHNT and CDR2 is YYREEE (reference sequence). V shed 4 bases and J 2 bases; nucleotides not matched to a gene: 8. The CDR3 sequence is CASSRRGGAAYEQYF. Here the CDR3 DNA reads TGTGCCAGCAGCCGTCGGGGGGGGGCGGCCTACGAGCAGTACTTC.

The CDR3 protein is CASSLGTGANGYTF. CDR3 in DNA: TGTGCCAGCAGTCTAGGGACAGGGGCCAATGGCTACACCTTC. The chain employs TRBV6-5 and TRBJ1-2; 10 bases align to TRBD1. Unmatched junction bases numbered 6, after V lost 5 bases and J lost 6 bases. The CDR3 is 14 residues long. Looked up from germline, CDR1 is MNHEY and CDR2 is SVGAGI.

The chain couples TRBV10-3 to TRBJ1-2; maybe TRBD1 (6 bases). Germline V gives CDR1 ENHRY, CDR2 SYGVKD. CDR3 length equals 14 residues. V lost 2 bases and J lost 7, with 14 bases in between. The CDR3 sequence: CAISEGRQGSGYTF. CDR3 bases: TGTGCCATCAGTGAGGGTCGGCAGGGGTCTGGCTACACCTTC.

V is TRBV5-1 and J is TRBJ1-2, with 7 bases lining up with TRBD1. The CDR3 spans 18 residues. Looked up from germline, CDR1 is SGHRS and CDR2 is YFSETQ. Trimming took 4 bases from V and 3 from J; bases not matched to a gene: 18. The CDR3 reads CASSLFTRQGIVDYGYTF. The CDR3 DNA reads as TGCGCCAGCAGCCTTTTTACTCGACAGGGTATAGTTGACTATGGCTACACCTTC.

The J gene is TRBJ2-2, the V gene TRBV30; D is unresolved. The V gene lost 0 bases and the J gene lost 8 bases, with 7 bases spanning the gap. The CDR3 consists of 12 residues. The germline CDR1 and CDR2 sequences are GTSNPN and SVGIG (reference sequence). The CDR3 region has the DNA TGTGCCTGGAGTGTTAATGCGGGGGAGCTGTTTTTT. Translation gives CAWSVNAGELFF.

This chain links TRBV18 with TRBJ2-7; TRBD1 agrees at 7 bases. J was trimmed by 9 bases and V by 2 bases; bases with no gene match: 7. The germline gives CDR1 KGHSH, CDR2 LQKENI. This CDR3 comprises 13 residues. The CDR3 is CASSPSGTEGQYF. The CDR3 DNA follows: TGTGCCAGCTCACCAAGTGGGACAGAAGGGCAGTACTTC.

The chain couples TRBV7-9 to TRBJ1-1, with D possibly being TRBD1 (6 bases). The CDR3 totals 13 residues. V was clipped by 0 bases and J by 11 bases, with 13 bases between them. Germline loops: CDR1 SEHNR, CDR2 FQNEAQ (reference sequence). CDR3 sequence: CASSLAWTDEAFF. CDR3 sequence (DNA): TGTGCCAGCAGCTTAGCATGGACAGATGAGGCTTTCTTT.

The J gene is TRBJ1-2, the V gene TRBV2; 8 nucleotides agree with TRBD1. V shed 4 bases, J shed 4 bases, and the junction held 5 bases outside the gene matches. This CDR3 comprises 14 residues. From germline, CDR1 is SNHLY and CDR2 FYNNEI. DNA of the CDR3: TGTGCCAGCAGTGGACAGGGGTCACTCTATGGCTACACCTTC. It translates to CASSGQGSLYGYTF. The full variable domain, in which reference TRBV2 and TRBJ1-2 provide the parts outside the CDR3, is EPEVTQTPSHQVTQMGQEVILRCVPISNHLYFYWYRQILGQKVEFLVSFYNNEISEKSEIFDDQFSVERPDGSNFTLKIRSTKLEDSAMYFCASSGQGSLYGYTFGSGTRLTVV.

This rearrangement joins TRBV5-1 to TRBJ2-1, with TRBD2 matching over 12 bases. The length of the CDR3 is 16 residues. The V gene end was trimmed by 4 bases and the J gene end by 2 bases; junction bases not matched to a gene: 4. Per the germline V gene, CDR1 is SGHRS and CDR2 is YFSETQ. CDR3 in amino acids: CASSPTSGGTYNEQFF. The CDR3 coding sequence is TGCGCCAGCAGCCCCACTAGCGGGGGGACCTACAATGAGCAGTTCTTC.

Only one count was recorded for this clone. The CDR3 DNA reads TGTGCCAGCAGCATCTCAGGGGACACTGAAGCTTTCTTT. This gives the protein CASSISGDTEAFF. The chain employs TRBV7-3 and TRBJ1-1; weak D call: TRBD1 (6 bases). CDR1 and CDR2 (germline): SGHTA, FQGTGA. Trimming took 5 bases from V and 3 from J, leaving 10 bases between them. The CDR3 covers 13 residues.

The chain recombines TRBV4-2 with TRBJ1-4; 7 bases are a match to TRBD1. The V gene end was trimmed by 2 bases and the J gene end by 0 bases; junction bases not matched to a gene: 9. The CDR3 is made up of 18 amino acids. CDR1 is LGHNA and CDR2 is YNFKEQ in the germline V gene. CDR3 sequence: CASSQKSRTGPTNEKLFF. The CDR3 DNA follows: TGTGCCAGCAGCCAAAAGAGCCGGACAGGTCCAACTAATGAAAAACTGTTTTTT.

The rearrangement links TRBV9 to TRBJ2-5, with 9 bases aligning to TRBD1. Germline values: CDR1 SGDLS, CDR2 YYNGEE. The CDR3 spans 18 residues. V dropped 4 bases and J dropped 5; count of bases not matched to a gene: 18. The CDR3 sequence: CASSTRTGVNDIVETQYF. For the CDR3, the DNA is TGTGCCAGCAGCACAAGGACAGGGGTCAATGATATTGTGGAGACCCAGTACTTC. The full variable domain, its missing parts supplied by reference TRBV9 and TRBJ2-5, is DSGVTQTPKHLITATGQRVTLRCSPRSGDLSVYWYQQSLDQGLQFLIQYYNGEERAKGNILERFSAQQFPDLHSELNLSSLELGDSALYFCASSTRTGVNDIVETQYFGPGTRLLVL.

CDR3 loop: CASSIQNNQPQHF. DNA of the CDR3: TGTGCCAGCTCCATACAAAACAATCAGCCCCAGCATTTT. V gene TRBV28 combines with J gene TRBJ1-5; D is ambiguous. V dropped 8 bases and J dropped 3 bases, with 11 bases sitting between them. This CDR3 contains 13 residues. Per germline, CDR1 MDHEN and CDR2 SYDVKM.

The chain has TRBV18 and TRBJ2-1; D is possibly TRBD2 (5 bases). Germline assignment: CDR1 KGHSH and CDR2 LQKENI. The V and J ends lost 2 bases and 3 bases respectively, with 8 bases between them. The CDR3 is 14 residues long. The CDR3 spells CASSPRAGYNEQFF. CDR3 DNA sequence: TGTGCCAGCTCACCAAGGGCGGGCTACAATGAGCAGTTCTTC.

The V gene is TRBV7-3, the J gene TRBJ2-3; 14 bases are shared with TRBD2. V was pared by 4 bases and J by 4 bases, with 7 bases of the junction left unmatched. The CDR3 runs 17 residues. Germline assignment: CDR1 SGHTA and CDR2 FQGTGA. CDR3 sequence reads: CASSYGTSGGGADTQYF. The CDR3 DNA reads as TGTGCCAGCAGCTACGGGACTAGCGGGGGAGGAGCAGATACGCAGTATTTT. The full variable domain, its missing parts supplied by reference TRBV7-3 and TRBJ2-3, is GAGVSQTPSNKVTEKGKYVELRCDPISGHTALYWYRQSLGQGPEFLIYFQGTGAADDSGLPNDRFFAVRPEGSVSTLKIQRTERGDSAVYLCASSYGTSGGGADTQYFGPGTRLTVL.

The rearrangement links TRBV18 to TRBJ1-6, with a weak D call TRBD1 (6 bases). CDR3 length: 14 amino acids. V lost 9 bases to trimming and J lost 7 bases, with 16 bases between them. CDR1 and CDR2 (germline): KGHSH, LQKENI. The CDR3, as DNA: TGTGCCAGAACCCCCGGACAGTTAAATTCACCCCTCCACTTT. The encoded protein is CARTPGQLNSPLHF.

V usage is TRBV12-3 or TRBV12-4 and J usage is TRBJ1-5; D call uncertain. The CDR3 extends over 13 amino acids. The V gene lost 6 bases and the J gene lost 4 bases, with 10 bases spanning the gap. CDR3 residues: CASRQTGNQPQHF. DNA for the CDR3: TGTGCCAGCAGACAAACGGGGAATCAGCCCCAGCATTTT.